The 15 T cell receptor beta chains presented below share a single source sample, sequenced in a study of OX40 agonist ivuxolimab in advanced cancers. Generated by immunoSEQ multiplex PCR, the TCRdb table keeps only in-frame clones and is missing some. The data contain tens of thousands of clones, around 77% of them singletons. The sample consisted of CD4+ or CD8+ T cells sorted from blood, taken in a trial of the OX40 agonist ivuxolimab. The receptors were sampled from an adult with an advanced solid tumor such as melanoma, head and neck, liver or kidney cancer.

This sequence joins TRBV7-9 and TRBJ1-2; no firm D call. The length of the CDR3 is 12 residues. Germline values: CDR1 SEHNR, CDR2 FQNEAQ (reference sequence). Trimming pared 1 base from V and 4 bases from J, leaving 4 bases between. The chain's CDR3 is CASSLEGYGYTF. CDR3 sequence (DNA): TGTGCCAGCAGCTTAGAGGGCTATGGCTACACCTTC.

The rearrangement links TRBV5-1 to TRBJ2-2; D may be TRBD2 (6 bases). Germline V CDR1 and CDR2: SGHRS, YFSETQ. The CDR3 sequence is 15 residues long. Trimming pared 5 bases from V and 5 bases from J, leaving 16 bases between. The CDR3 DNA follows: TGCGCCAGCAGATATCTGAGCGGGTCTACCGGGGAGCTGTTTTTT. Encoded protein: CASRYLSGSTGELFF.

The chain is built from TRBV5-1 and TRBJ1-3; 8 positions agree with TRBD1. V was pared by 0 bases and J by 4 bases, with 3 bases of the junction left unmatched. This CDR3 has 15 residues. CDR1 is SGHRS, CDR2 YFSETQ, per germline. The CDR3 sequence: CASSLDRGEGNTIYF. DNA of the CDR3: TGCGCCAGCAGCTTGGACAGGGGGGAAGGAAACACCATATATTTT. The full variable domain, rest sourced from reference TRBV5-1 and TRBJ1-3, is KAGVTQTPRYLIKTRGQQVTLSCSPISGHRSVSWYQQTPGQGLQFLFEYFSETQRNKGNFPGRFSGRQFSNSRSEMNVSTLELGDSALYLCASSLDRGEGNTIYFGEGSWLTVV.

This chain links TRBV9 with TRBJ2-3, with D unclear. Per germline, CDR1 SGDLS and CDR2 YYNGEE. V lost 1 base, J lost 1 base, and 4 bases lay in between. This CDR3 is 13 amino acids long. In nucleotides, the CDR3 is TGTGCCAGCAGCGTACAAGGCACAGATACGCAGTATTTT. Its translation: CASSVQGTDTQYF.

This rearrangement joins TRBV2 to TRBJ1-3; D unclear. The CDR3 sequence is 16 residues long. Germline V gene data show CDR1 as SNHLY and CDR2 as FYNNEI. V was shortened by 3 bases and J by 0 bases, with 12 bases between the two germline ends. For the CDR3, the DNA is TGTGCCAGCAGTGATTGGCAGCCTTTCTCTGGAAACACCATATATTTT. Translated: CASSDWQPFSGNTIYF.

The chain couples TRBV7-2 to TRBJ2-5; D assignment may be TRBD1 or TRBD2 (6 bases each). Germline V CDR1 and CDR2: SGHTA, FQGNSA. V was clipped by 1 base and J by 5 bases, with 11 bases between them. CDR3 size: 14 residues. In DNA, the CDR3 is TGTGCCAGCAGCTTAGGTGGGGGGCGGGAGACCCAGTACTTC. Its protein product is CASSLGGGRETQYF.

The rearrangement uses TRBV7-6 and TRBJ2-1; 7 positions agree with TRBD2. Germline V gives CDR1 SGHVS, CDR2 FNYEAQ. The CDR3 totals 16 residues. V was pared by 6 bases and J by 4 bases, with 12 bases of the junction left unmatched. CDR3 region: CASRSLTSTRYNEQFF. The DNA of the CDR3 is TGTGCCAGCAGGAGTTTGACTAGCACTAGATACAATGAGCAGTTCTTC. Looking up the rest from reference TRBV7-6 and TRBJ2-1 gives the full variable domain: GAGVSQSPRYKVTKRGQDVALRCDPISGHVSLYWYRQALGQGPEFLTYFNYEAQQDKSGLPNDRFSAERPEGSISTLTIQRTEQRDSAMYRCASRSLTSTRYNEQFFGPGTRLTVL.

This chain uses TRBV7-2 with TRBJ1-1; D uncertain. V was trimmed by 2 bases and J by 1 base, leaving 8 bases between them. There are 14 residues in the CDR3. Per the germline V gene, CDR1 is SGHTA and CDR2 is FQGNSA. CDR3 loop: CASSLNGWNTEAFF. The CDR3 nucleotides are TGTGCCAGCAGCTTAAACGGTTGGAACACTGAAGCTTTCTTT.

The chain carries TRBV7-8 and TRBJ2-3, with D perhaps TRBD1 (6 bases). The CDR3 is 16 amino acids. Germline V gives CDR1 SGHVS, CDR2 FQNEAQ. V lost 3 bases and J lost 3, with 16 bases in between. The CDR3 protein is CASSFDGTMLTDTQYF. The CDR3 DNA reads TGTGCCAGCAGCTTCGATGGGACAATGTTGACAGATACGCAGTATTTT.

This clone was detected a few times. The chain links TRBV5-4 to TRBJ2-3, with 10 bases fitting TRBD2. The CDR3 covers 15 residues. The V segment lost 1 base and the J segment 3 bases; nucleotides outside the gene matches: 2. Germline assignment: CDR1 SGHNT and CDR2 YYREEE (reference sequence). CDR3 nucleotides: TGTGCCAGCAGCTTGTGGACTAGCGGAACAGATACGCAGTATTTT. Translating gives CASSLWTSGTDTQYF.

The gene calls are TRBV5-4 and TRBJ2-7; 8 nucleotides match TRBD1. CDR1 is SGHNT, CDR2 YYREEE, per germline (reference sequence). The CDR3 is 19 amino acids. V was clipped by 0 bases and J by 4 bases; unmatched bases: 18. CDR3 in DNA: TGTGCCAGCAGCTTGGCCCAGGGGGCTAAGAGGGTAAGACGGTACGAGCAGTACTTC. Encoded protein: CASSLAQGAKRVRRYEQYF.

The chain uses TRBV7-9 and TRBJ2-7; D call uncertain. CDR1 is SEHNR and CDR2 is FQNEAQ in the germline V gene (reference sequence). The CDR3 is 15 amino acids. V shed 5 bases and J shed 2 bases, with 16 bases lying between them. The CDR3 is CASSRWARTTYEQYF. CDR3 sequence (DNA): TGTGCCAGCAGCCGCTGGGCCAGGACGACCTACGAGCAGTACTTC.

This CDR3 reads CAWQRQGLSYEQYF. Written as DNA, the CDR3 is TGTGCCTGGCAGAGACAGGGCCTCTCCTACGAGCAGTACTTC. The V and J genes are TRBV30 and TRBJ2-7, with 7 positions matching TRBD1. Germline CDR1 is GTSNPN and CDR2 is SVGIG (reference sequence). J gave up 0 bases and V 5 bases, and 7 bases lay outside the gene matches. The CDR3 length is 14 residues.

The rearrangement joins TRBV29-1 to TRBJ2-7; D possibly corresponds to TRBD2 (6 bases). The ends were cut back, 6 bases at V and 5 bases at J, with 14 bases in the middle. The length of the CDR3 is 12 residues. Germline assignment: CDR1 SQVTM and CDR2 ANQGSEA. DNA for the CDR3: TGCAGCGTCGGCTTTGGGGGGAACGAGCAGTACTTC. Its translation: CSVGFGGNEQYF.

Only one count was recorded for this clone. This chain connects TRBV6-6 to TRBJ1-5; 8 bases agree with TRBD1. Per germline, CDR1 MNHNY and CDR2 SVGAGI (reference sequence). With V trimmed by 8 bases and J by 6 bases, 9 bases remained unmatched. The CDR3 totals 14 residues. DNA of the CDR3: TGTGCCAGCCTGCCTACAGGGGGGCGTCAGCCCCAGCATTTT. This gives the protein CASLPTGGRQPQHF.